This T cell receptor (beta chain) was recorded in a study of blood T cell repertoires in COVID-19. About the research overall: PBMCs, B-cell-depleted T cells, or T cells provided the cDNA or gDNA that made up the material.

TCRdb's table, derived via immunoSEQ multiplex PCR, lists solely in-frame clones and lacks some. The data contain about 120,000 clones, about four fifths of them singletons. The trim removed 5 bases at V and 2 bases at J, leaving 6 bases unmatched. This CDR3 has 16 amino acids. Per germline, CDR1 SGHNT and CDR2 YENEEA. The sequencing sample was made of peripheral blood. The chain links TRBV11-3 to TRBJ2-1, with TRBD2 matching over 10 bases. This sequence originates from a man between 60 and 70 years old with active or convalescent COVID-19. This CDR3 is CASSRSSGGPYNEQFF. DNA for the CDR3: TGTGCCAGCAGCCGGTCTAGCGGGGGTCCCTACAATGAGCAGTTCTTC.